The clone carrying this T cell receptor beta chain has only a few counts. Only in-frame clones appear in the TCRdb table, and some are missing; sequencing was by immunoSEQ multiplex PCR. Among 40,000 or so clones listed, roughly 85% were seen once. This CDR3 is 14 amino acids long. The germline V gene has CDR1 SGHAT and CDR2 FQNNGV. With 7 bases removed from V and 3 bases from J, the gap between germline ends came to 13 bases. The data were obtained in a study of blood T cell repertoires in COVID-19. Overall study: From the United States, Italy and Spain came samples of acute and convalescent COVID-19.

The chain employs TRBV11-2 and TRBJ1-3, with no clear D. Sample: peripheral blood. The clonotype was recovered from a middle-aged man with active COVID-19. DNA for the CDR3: TGTGCCAGCACCGCGGGGTTCTTTGGAAACACCATATATTTT. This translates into CASTAGFFGNTIYF.